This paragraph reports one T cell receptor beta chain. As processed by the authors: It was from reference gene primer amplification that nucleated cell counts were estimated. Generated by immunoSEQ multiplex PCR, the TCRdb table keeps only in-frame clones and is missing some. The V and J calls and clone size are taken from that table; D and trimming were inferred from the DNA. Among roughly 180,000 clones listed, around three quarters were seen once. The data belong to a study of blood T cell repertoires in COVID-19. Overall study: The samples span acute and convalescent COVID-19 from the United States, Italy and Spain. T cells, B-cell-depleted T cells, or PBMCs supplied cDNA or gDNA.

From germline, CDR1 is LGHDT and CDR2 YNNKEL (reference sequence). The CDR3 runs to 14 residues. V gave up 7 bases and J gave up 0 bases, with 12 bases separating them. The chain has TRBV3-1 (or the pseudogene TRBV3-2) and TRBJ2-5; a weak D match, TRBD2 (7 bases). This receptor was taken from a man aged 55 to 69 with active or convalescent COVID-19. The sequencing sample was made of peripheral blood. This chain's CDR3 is CASTRGGYQETQYF. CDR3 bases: TGTGCCAGCACCAGGGGAGGGTACCAAGAGACCCAGTACTTC.